This TCR beta chain was profiled in a study of T cells in Graves' hyperthyroidism and ophthalmopathy. This clonotype has a count of ten or more. Regions amplified from RNA transcripts were the TCR beta CDR3 regions. The TCR CDR3 was amplified in a first-round RT-PCR using the HTBI primer set. TCRdb called the multiplex PCR reads again in MiXCR, with one record for every CDR3 protein. The sample lists hundreds of thousands of distinct CDR3 sequences; roughly 13% were seen once. The germline V gene has CDR1 SGHAT and CDR2 FQNNGV. The ends lost 1 base at V and 0 bases at J; junction bases unmatched: 4. The CDR3 totals 16 residues.

This TCR was recovered from a woman aged 40 to 50 with Graves' ophthalmopathy. V gene TRBV11-2 combines with J gene TRBJ2-5; 8 bases are a match to TRBD2. The sequencing input was blood. The CDR3 nucleotides read TGTGCCAGCAGCTTAGGGGCTAGCGGGTACCAAGAGACCCAGTACTTC. It specifies CASSLGASGYQETQYF.